The 32 T cell receptor beta chains below come from one sample, sequenced in a study of OX40 agonist ivuxolimab in advanced cancers. Method: immunoSEQ multiplex PCR; TCRdb's copy keeps in-frame clones and lacks some. The table lists roughly 76,000 clones, about 93% of them singletons. The material was CD4+ or CD8+ T cells sorted from blood, obtained in a trial of the OX40 agonist ivuxolimab. The receptors were gathered from an adult with an advanced solid tumor such as melanoma, head and neck, liver or kidney cancer.

The chain carries TRBV5-6 and TRBJ1-1, with TRBD1 identical over 12 bases. The junction had 9 bases not matched to a gene; V was cut back by 4 bases and J by 5 bases. Germline V lookup: CDR1 SGHDT, CDR2 YYEEEE. The CDR3 covers 16 residues. CDR3 sequence reads: CASSQGTGGAGTEAFF. DNA for the CDR3: TGTGCCAGCAGCCAAGGGACAGGGGGCGCGGGGACTGAAGCTTTCTTT.

The chain combines TRBV10-3 with TRBJ2-4; D is possibly TRBD1 (6 bases). The CDR3 is 13 amino acids. Per germline, CDR1 ENHRY and CDR2 SYGVKD. V dropped 0 bases and J dropped 9 bases, with 9 bases sitting between them. The CDR3 sequence: CAISESQGTIQYF. In DNA form, the CDR3 reads TGTGCCATCAGTGAGTCGCAGGGGACCATTCAGTACTTC.

CDR3 region: CASSLEDNAEAFF. CDR3 coding DNA: TGTGCCAGCAGCTTGGAGGATAACGCTGAAGCTTTCTTT. V gene TRBV5-4 combines with J gene TRBJ1-1; D not certain. The CDR3 covers 13 residues. In germline, CDR1 is SGHNT, CDR2 YYREEE (reference sequence). Trimming took off 0 bases at V and 6 bases at J, with 9 bases between the two ends.

The chain is built from TRBV7-2 and TRBJ2-1, with 9 bases that match TRBD2. V was clipped by 5 bases and J by 8 bases; unmatched bases: 16. This CDR3 is built from 17 residues. The germline V gene has CDR1 SGHTA and CDR2 FQGNSA. The DNA for the CDR3 is TGTGCCAGCAGCATCAATCCGGGACTAGCACTGACGGATGAGCAGTTCTTC. Encoded protein: CASSINPGLALTDEQFF.

The chain uses TRBV6-5 and TRBJ2-7; D unclear. Per the germline V gene, CDR1 is MNHEY and CDR2 is SVGAGI. This CDR3 has 13 residues. V shed 7 bases and J shed 3 bases, with 13 bases lying between them. This CDR3 is CASKLGPLYEQYF. CDR3 sequence (DNA): TGTGCCAGCAAGCTGGGCCCGCTCTACGAGCAGTACTTC.

V gene TRBV7-9 combines with J gene TRBJ1-1; 9 positions match TRBD1. Germline lookup yields CDR1 SEHNR and CDR2 FQNEAQ (reference sequence). Losses at the gene ends were 3 bases for V and 7 bases for J; bases not matched to a gene: 3. The CDR3 spans 13 residues. CDR3 protein: CASSLGQGVEAFF. The CDR3 nucleotides read TGTGCCAGCAGCTTGGGACAGGGCGTTGAAGCTTTCTTT.

This clone was counted a few times. The chain recombines TRBV28 with TRBJ2-7; 7 positions agree with TRBD1. Germline V gives CDR1 MDHEN, CDR2 SYDVKM. After removal of 4 bases from V and 3 bases from J, the junction contained 6 bases not matched to a gene. This CDR3 spans 14 amino acids. The CDR3 nucleotides read TGTGCCAGCAGTTCCAGGGACAGAATCTACGAGCAGTACTTC. Translation gives CASSSRDRIYEQYF.

This chain connects TRBV18 to TRBJ2-7, with D uncertain. This CDR3 has 13 amino acids. Germline assignment: CDR1 KGHSH and CDR2 LQKENI. V was cut by 3 bases and J by 3 bases, with 9 bases left in between. The CDR3 protein is CASSPTNSYEQYF. The CDR3 nucleotides read TGTGCCAGCTCACCGACAAATAGCTACGAGCAGTACTTC.

This chain links TRBV27 with TRBJ1-2; maybe TRBD1 (6 bases). V dropped 5 bases and J dropped 8 bases, with 15 bases sitting between them. The germline V gene has CDR1 MNHEY and CDR2 SMNVEV (reference sequence). CDR3 length: 13 amino acids. CDR3 in amino acids: CASSKPGQLGYTF. Written as DNA, the CDR3 is TGTGCCAGCAGTAAACCCGGACAGCTGGGCTACACCTTC.

The count of this clone is one. The chain recombines TRBV9 with TRBJ2-1, with D unresolved. V lost 1 base, J lost 9 bases, and 8 bases lay in between. Germline CDR1 is SGDLS and CDR2 is YYNGEE. CDR3 length: 12 amino acids. CDR3 sequence (DNA): TGTGCCAGCAGCGTATTTATCGGTGAGCAGTTCTTC. Translation gives CASSVFIGEQFF.

The chain carries TRBV4-3 and TRBJ2-3, with D maybe TRBD1 (9 bases). Trimming pared 9 bases from V and 2 bases from J, leaving 18 bases between. The CDR3 has 15 amino acids. Germline values: CDR1 LGHNA, CDR2 YSLEER. The CDR3 nucleotides are TGCGCCAGTCGGGGGGGGACAGGGACCACAGATACGCAGTATTTT. Translation: CASRGGTGTTDTQYF.

CDR3 in amino acids: CASSLRGSLAGELFF. The CDR3 DNA reads as TGTGCCAGCAGCTTGCGGGGCAGCCTGGCCGGGGAGCTGTTTTTT. The chain employs TRBV5-4 and TRBJ2-2; D may be TRBD1 or TRBD2 (5 bases each). The CDR3 extends over 15 amino acids. The germline gives CDR1 SGHNT, CDR2 YYREEE (reference sequence). V lost 1 base and J 6 bases, leaving 13 bases between the germline ends.

Comments on this clone: A far larger clone is one base from this, pointing to a likely read error. This sample includes further DNA sequences coding for the same CDR3. The chain has TRBV28 and TRBJ2-5, with 9 positions matching TRBD2. V lost 1 base, J lost 1 base, and 1 base stayed unmatched. This CDR3 contains 15 residues. Germline CDR1 reads MDHEN; CDR2 reads SYDVKM. This CDR3 is CASSLSTSGQETQYF. The CDR3 DNA reads as TGTGCCAGCAGTTTATCGACTAGCGGCCAAGAGACCCAGTACTTC.

The chain recombines TRBV5-4 with TRBJ1-1; D unclear. V was pared by 4 bases and J by 1 base, with 11 bases between. This CDR3 comprises 14 residues. Germline V gene sequence: CDR1 SGHNT, CDR2 YYREEE (reference sequence). CDR3 in DNA: TGTGCCAGCAGCCGTGGTCCCGAGAACACTGAAGCTTTCTTT. It encodes CASSRGPENTEAFF. Combining the CDR3 with reference TRBV5-4 and TRBJ1-1 gives the whole variable domain ETGVTQSPTHLIKTRGQQVTLRCSSQSGHNTVSWYQQALGQGPQFIFQYYREEENGRGNFPPRFSGLQFPNYSSELNVNALELDDSALYLCASSRGPENTEAFFGQGTRLTVV.

The chain couples TRBV7-9 to TRBJ2-2; 7 nucleotides match TRBD1. The CDR3 consists of 16 residues. The trim removed 5 bases at V and 4 bases at J, leaving 10 bases unmatched. CDR1 is SEHNR, CDR2 FQNEAQ, per germline (reference sequence). Here the CDR3 DNA reads TGTGCCAGCAGCCAAGGGACAGCGTACCTCACCGGGGAGCTGTTTTTT. Amino acid sequence: CASSQGTAYLTGELFF.

This chain uses TRBV19 with TRBJ2-2; D remains unclear. The V gene lost 1 base and the J gene lost 6 bases, with 6 bases spanning the gap. CDR3 length: 13 residues. Germline CDR1 LNHDA, CDR2 SQIVND (reference sequence). For the CDR3, the DNA is TGTGCCAGTAGTATAGCGGCGGCCGGGGAGCTGTTTTTT. As protein: CASSIAAAGELFF.

The chain links TRBV7-9 to TRBJ1-4; 7 nucleotides line up with TRBD1. CDR1 and CDR2 from the germline V gene are SEHNR and FQNEAQ (reference sequence). Trimming at V came to 5 bases and at J to 8 bases, leaving 17 bases not matched to a gene. This CDR3 contains 17 residues. The CDR3 DNA reads as TGTGCCAGCAGCCCCCCCATCGAGGGGGCGAGGAAAGAAAAACTGTTTTTT. Translation: CASSPPIEGARKEKLFF.

V and J are TRBV7-9 and TRBJ2-1, with TRBD1 identical over 8 bases. Germline V lookup: CDR1 SEHNR, CDR2 FQNEAQ (reference sequence). The J segment lost 8 bases and the V segment lost 5 bases, leaving 8 bases of the junction unmatched. This CDR3 is 14 amino acids long. As DNA, the CDR3 is TGTGCCAGCAGCCCACGGACAGGGAACCATGAGCAGTTCTTC. This encodes CASSPRTGNHEQFF.

V gene TRBV28 combines with J gene TRBJ2-3; the match to TRBD1 covers 9 bases. After removal of 4 bases from V and 2 bases from J, the junction contained 7 bases not matched to a gene. This CDR3 is built from 16 residues. The germline CDR1 and CDR2 sequences are MDHEN and SYDVKM. The DNA of the CDR3 is TGTGCCAGCAGTTCCGAAACAGGGGGCCCCACAGATACGCAGTATTTT. Amino acid sequence: CASSSETGGPTDTQYF.

The chain carries TRBV7-6 and TRBJ2-7, with D maybe TRBD2 (5 bases). The CDR3 sequence is 14 residues long. CDR1 and CDR2 (germline): SGHVS, FNYEAQ. The V and J ends lost 2 bases and 0 bases respectively, with 8 bases between them. CDR3 sequence (DNA): TGTGCCAGCAGCTTAAGAGGGATCTCCTACGAGCAGTACTTC. Translation: CASSLRGISYEQYF.

The V call is TRBV21-1, the J call TRBJ2-7. TRBV21-1 is a listed pseudogene. This CDR3 is 15 amino acids long. CDR3 sequence reads: CASSKGFCREHEQYF. CDR3 bases: TGTGCCAGCAGCAAAGGGTTCTGCAGGGAGCACGAGCAGTACTTC.

CDR3: CATSRERLSSYEQYF. The CDR3 DNA reads TGTGCCACCAGCAGAGAAAGGCTTAGCTCCTACGAGCAGTACTTC. This rearrangement joins TRBV15 to TRBJ2-7; D not resolved. The V end lost 0 bases, the J end lost 0 bases, and 9 bases lay between the germline ends. This CDR3 is 15 amino acids long. Germline-derived CDR1 and CDR2 are LNHNV and YYDKDF (reference sequence).

V and J are TRBV15 and TRBJ2-3; D possibly uses TRBD1 or TRBD2 (5 bases each). The CDR3 runs to 15 residues. Germline CDR1 LNHNV, CDR2 YYDKDF (reference sequence). The V and J ends lost 1 base and 2 bases respectively, with 10 bases between them. CDR3 nucleotides: TGTGCCACCAGCAGAGGACGAGGGGCCACAGATACGCAGTATTTT. Amino acid sequence: CATSRGRGATDTQYF.

This chain joins TRBV6-1 and TRBJ2-7; TRBD1 matches 7 bases. V lost 10 bases and J lost 3; bases outside the gene matches: 9. The CDR3 covers 13 residues. Germline loops: CDR1 MNHNS, CDR2 SASEGT. The CDR3 DNA is TGTGCCATCCTTCCGGGACAGATCTACGAGCAGTACTTC. Translating gives CAILPGQIYEQYF.

The chain joins TRBV11-1 to TRBJ2-1; 8 bases are shared with TRBD2. Germline CDR1 and CDR2: SGHAT and FQDESV (reference sequence). This CDR3 is built from 12 residues. V lost 0 bases, J lost 13 bases, and 2 bases stayed unmatched. The CDR3 DNA is TGTGCCAGCAGCTTAGCCGGGAGGGAACAGTTCTTC. Translation gives CASSLAGREQFF.

The CDR3 here is CASSQDRGSNYGYTF. As DNA, the CDR3 is TGCGCCAGCAGCCAAGACAGGGGATCTAACTATGGCTACACCTTC. The rearrangement uses TRBV4-1 and TRBJ1-2, with D possibly being TRBD1 (6 bases). The CDR3 consists of 15 residues. The V and J ends lost 0 bases and 0 bases respectively, with 8 bases between them. The germline V gene encodes CDR1 MGHRA and CDR2 YSYEKL.

V is TRBV9 and J is TRBJ2-2; 13 positions match TRBD2. After removal of 4 bases from V and 7 bases from J, the junction contained 19 bases not matched to a gene. Germline V gives CDR1 SGDLS, CDR2 YYNGEE. The CDR3 is 20 amino acids. CDR3 DNA sequence: TGTGCCAGCAGCATAAGCCGGACTAGCGGGAGTTCCCATCTAGGCGGGGAGCTGTTTTTT. This encodes CASSISRTSGSSHLGGELFF.

The chain is built from TRBV11-2 and TRBJ2-7; no firm D call. Trimming took off 2 bases at V and 1 base at J, with 6 bases between the two ends. Germline CDR1 is SGHAT and CDR2 is FQNNGV. This CDR3 is built from 13 residues. CDR3 loop: CASSLRYSYEQYF. The CDR3 bases are TGTGCCAGCAGCTTACGGTATTCCTACGAGCAGTACTTC.

J is TRBJ2-1 and V is TRBV2, with D possibly matching TRBD2 (6 bases). V dropped 10 bases and J dropped 6 bases, with 13 bases sitting between them. Germline-derived CDR1 and CDR2 are SNHLY and FYNNEI. CDR3 length: 12 residues. This CDR3 reads CAIGGFTNEQFF. CDR3 nucleotides: TGTGCCATTGGGGGGTTCACCAATGAGCAGTTCTTC.

The V and J genes are TRBV6-6 and TRBJ2-1; D remains unclear. This CDR3 has 13 residues. The germline gives CDR1 MNHNY, CDR2 SVGAGI (reference sequence). Trimming took off 0 bases at V and 4 bases at J, with 4 bases between the two ends. CDR3 loop: CASSYSGYNEQFF. DNA for the CDR3: TGTGCCAGCAGTTACTCAGGGTACAATGAGCAGTTCTTC.

J is TRBJ1-2 and V is TRBV15, with 10 bases that match TRBD1. The ends lost 7 bases at V and 5 bases at J; junction bases unmatched: 10. The germline CDR1 and CDR2 sequences are LNHNV and YYDKDF (reference sequence). The CDR3 has 15 amino acids. The DNA for the CDR3 is TGTGCCACCAACACACGGACAGGGGGTGCTTATGGCTACACCTTC. It encodes CATNTRTGGAYGYTF. The entire variable domain, with the rest obtained from reference TRBV15 and TRBJ1-2, is as follows: DAMVIQNPRYQVTQFGKPVTLSCSQTLNHNVMYWYQQKSSQAPKLLFHYYDKDFNNEADTPDNFQSRRPNTSFCFLDIRSPGLGDTAMYLCATNTRTGGAYGYTFGSGTRLTVV.

This clone was seen a handful of times. The CDR3 here is CASSLDGGDTEAFF. CDR3 DNA: TGCGCCAGCAGCTTGGATGGTGGGGACACTGAAGCTTTCTTT. The rearrangement joins TRBV5-1 to TRBJ1-1; no reliable D call. This CDR3 is 14 amino acids long. CDR1 is SGHRS, CDR2 YFSETQ, per germline. V was trimmed by 0 bases and J by 3 bases, leaving 9 bases between them. Full variable domain (outside the CDR3, taken from reference TRBV5-1 and TRBJ1-1): KAGVTQTPRYLIKTRGQQVTLSCSPISGHRSVSWYQQTPGQGLQFLFEYFSETQRNKGNFPGRFSGRQFSNSRSEMNVSTLELGDSALYLCASSLDGGDTEAFFGQGTRLTVV.